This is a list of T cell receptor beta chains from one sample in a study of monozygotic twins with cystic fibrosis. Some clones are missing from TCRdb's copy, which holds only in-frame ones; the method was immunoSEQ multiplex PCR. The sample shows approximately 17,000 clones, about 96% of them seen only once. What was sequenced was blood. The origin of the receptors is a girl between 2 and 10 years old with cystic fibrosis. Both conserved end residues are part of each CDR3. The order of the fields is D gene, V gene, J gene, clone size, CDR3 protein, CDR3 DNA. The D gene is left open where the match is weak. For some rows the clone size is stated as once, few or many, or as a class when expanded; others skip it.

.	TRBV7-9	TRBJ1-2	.	CASSWSPPGYGYTF	TGTGCCAGCAGCTGGTCGCCGCCAGGCTATGGCTACACCTTC
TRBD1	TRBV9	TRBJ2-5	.	CASSSGGQGAVETQYF	TGTGCCAGCAGCTCAGGGGGACAGGGGGCAGTAGAGACCCAGTACTTC
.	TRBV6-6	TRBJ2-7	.	CASSYVAGPYEQYF	TGTGCCAGCAGTTACGTGGCGGGCCCCTACGAGCAGTACTTC
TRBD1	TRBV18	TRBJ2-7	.	CASSLGQGVSYEQYF	TGTGCCAGCTCACTGGGACAGGGGGTCTCCTACGAGCAGTACTTC
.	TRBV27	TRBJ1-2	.	CASSYRDSARGGYTF	TGTGCCAGCAGTTACCGGGACTCGGCTCGGGGTGGCTACACCTTC
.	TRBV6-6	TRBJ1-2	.	CASSFYRDYGYTF	TGTGCCAGCAGTTTTTATCGGGACTATGGCTACACCTTC
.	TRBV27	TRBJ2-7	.	CASSPPGLGTYEQYF	TGTGCCAGCAGCCCCCCCGGACTGGGCACCTACGAGCAGTACTTC
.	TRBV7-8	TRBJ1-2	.	CASSPGTRVPRNYGYTF	TGTGCCAGCAGCCCCGGGACACGAGTCCCCCGTAACTATGGCTACACCTTC
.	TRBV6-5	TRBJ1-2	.	CASRLDPNYGYTF	TGTGCCAGCAGACTCGACCCTAACTATGGCTACACCTTC
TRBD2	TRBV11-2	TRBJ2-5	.	CASSFPPGTSGVYQETQYF	TGTGCCAGCAGCTTTCCCCCCGGGACTAGCGGGGTGTACCAAGAGACCCAGTACTTC
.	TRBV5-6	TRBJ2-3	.	CASSTGARTDTQYF	TGTGCCAGCAGTACGGGGGCTCGCACAGATACGCAGTATTTT
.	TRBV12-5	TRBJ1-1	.	CASGLAGTEAFF	TGTGCTAGTGGTTTGGCAGGCACTGAAGCTTTCTTT
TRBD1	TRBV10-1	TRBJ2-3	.	CASSSGTGRTDTQYF	TGCGCCAGCAGTTCCGGGACAGGGAGAACAGATACGCAGTATTTT
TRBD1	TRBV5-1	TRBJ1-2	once	CASSLTGENSYGYTF	TGCGCCAGCAGCTTGACAGGGGAGAATAGTTATGGCTACACCTTC
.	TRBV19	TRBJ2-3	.	CASSIRPGDTQYF	TGTGCCAGTAGTATTCGACCTGGGGATACGCAGTATTTT
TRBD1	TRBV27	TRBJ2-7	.	CASSALFRDSTDEQYF	TGTGCCAGCAGTGCCCTCTTCCGGGACAGTACAGACGAGCAGTACTTC
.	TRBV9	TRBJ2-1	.	CASSVAGDSYNEQFF	TGTGCCAGCAGCGTAGCGGGGGACAGCTACAATGAGCAGTTCTTC
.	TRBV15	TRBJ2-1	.	CATSRDLGHEQFF	TGTGCCACCAGCAGAGATCTTGGCCATGAGCAGTTCTTC
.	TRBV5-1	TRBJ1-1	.	CASTGQLNTEAFF	TGCGCCAGCACGGGGCAGTTGAACACTGAAGCTTTCTTT
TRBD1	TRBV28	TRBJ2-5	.	CASSPSWTGRQETQYF	TGTGCCAGCAGTCCCTCCTGGACAGGGCGTCAAGAGACCCAGTACTTC
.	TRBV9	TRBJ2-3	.	CASSVFDRDTQYF	TGTGCCAGCAGCGTCTTTGATCGGGATACGCAGTATTTT
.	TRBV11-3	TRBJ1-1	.	CASSFMGPNTEAFF	TGTGCCAGCAGCTTTATGGGCCCGAACACTGAAGCTTTCTTT
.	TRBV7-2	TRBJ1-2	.	CASSLSMTGYTF	TGTGCCAGCAGCTTGTCAATGACAGGCTACACCTTC
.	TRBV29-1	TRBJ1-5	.	CSVKTGTNQPQHF	TGCAGCGTTAAGACAGGTACCAATCAGCCCCAGCATTTT
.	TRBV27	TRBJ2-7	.	CASSRRGNSDEQYF	TGTGCCAGCAGCAGGCGTGGCAATTCAGACGAGCAGTACTTC
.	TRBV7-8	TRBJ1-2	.	CASSSLNYGYTF	TGTGCCAGCAGCTCGCTCAACTATGGCTACACCTTC
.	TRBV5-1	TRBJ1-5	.	CASSPGLGTDRGPQHF	TGCGCCAGCAGCCCGGGTCTAGGGACGGACCGTGGGCCCCAGCATTTT
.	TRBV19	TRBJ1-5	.	CASRDGNQPQHF	TGTGCCAGTCGGGACGGCAATCAGCCCCAGCATTTT
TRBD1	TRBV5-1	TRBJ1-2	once	CASSGDSYGYTF	TGCGCCAGCAGCGGGGACAGCTATGGCTACACCTTC
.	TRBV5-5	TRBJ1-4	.	CASSLVGEKLFF	TGTGCCAGCAGCTTGGTTGGGGAAAAACTGTTTTTT
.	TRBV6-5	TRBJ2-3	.	CASSLRGTDTQYF	TGTGCCAGCAGTTTGCGGGGAACAGATACGCAGTATTTT
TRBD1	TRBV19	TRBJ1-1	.	CASSIGGGGGTEAFF	TGTGCCAGTAGTATAGGGGGAGGGGGCGGCACTGAAGCTTTCTTT
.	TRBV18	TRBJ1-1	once	CASSPPEGGTEAFF	TGTGCCAGCTCACCACCGGAGGGTGGCACTGAAGCTTTCTTT
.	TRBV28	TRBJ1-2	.	CASSGEAAAHLSYGYTF	TGTGCCAGCAGTGGCGAAGCGGCAGCCCACCTCTCCTATGGCTACACCTTC
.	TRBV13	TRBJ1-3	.	CASSAGTIAGNTIYF	TGTGCCAGCAGCGCGGGGACAATTGCTGGAAACACCATATATTTT
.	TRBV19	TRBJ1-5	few	CASSVTGTLGNQPQHF	TGTGCCAGTAGTGTAACAGGGACCCTCGGCAATCAGCCCCAGCATTTT
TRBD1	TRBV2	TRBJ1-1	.	CASSEDRGWTEAFF	TGTGCCAGCAGTGAGGACAGGGGATGGACTGAAGCTTTCTTT
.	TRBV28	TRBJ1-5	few	CATHPRWSNQPQHF	TGTGCCACCCATCCCCGTTGGAGCAATCAGCCCCAGCATTTT
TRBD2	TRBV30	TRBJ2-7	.	CAWSGTSGAYEQYF	TGTGCCTGGAGTGGGACTAGCGGGGCTTACGAGCAGTACTTC
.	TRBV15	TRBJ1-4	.	CATSRVANEKLFF	TGTGCCACCAGCAGAGTAGCTAATGAAAAACTGTTTTTT
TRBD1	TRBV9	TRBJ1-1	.	CASSVAGQMNTEAFF	TGTGCCAGCAGCGTAGCGGGACAGATGAACACTGAAGCTTTCTTT